One and the same sample provided the 30 T cell receptor beta chains below, sequenced in a study of blood T cell repertoires in COVID-19. Only in-frame clones appear in the TCRdb table, and some are missing; sequencing was by immunoSEQ multiplex PCR. Of approximately 130,000 clones detected, around 81% appear once; the ten largest clones hold less than 14%. The sequenced sample was peripheral blood. The receptors here all came from a human donor in a cohort sampled during active COVID-19.

This clone was detected a few times. This chain links TRBV30 with TRBJ1-3; D not certain. The germline CDR1 and CDR2 sequences are GTSNPN and SVGIG (reference sequence). With 4 bases removed from V and 2 bases from J, the gap between germline ends came to 9 bases. The CDR3 covers 13 residues. The chain's CDR3 is CAWTYHPGNTIYF. The DNA for the CDR3 is TGTGCCTGGACCTACCACCCTGGAAACACCATATATTTT.

The rearrangement joins TRBV27 to TRBJ1-6; no clear D gene. Germline-derived CDR1 and CDR2 are MNHEY and SMNVEV (reference sequence). The V and J ends lost 4 bases and 0 bases respectively, with 10 bases between them. CDR3 length: 16 residues. CDR3 bases: TGTGCCAGCAGTTCCTCCTTGAGCTCCTATAATTCACCCCTCCACTTT. Its translation: CASSSSLSSYNSPLHF.

This chain links TRBV5-1 with TRBJ2-5, with 9 bases aligning to TRBD2. Germline V gives CDR1 SGHRS, CDR2 YFSETQ. The CDR3 totals 16 residues. The junction had 9 bases not matched to a gene; V was cut back by 2 bases and J by 4 bases. The CDR3 is CASSLGSGGRRETQYF. The CDR3 DNA follows: TGCGCCAGCAGCTTAGGTAGCGGGGGCCGCCGAGAGACCCAGTACTTC. Combining the CDR3 with reference TRBV5-1 and TRBJ2-5 gives the whole variable domain KAGVTQTPRYLIKTRGQQVTLSCSPISGHRSVSWYQQTPGQGLQFLFEYFSETQRNKGNFPGRFSGRQFSNSRSEMNVSTLELGDSALYLCASSLGSGGRRETQYFGPGTRLLVL.

The genes are TRBV9 and TRBJ2-3; D possibly corresponds to TRBD1 (5 bases). This CDR3 contains 13 residues. V lost 3 bases and J lost 6, with 11 bases in between. CDR1 is SGDLS, CDR2 YYNGEE, per germline. The CDR3 sequence is CASSGTPGDTQYF. CDR3 DNA sequence: TGTGCCAGCAGCGGGACGCCAGGGGATACGCAGTATTTT.

This sequence joins TRBV7-2 and TRBJ2-7; no clear D. Germline lookup yields CDR1 SGHTA and CDR2 FQGNSA. The V end lost 5 bases, the J end lost 3 bases, and 14 bases lay between the germline ends. This CDR3 comprises 14 residues. The CDR3 sequence: CASSEMTASYEQYF. CDR3 coding DNA: TGTGCCAGCAGCGAAATGACGGCTAGCTACGAGCAGTACTTC.

This chain links TRBV18 with TRBJ2-4, with a possible D match to TRBD2 (6 bases). In germline, CDR1 is KGHSH, CDR2 LQKENI. With 6 bases removed from V and 3 bases from J, the gap between germline ends came to 15 bases. The CDR3 has 15 residues. This CDR3 reads CASSEGGTGKNIQYF. In DNA, the CDR3 is TGTGCCAGCTCGGAAGGAGGGACGGGCAAAAACATTCAGTACTTC.

The J gene is TRBJ2-7, the V gene TRBV7-8; possible D gene TRBD2, 6 bases. The V gene lost 4 bases and the J gene lost 0 bases, with 16 bases spanning the gap. The CDR3 is made up of 16 amino acids. Germline-derived CDR1 and CDR2 are SGHVS and FQNEAQ. In DNA, the CDR3 is TGTGCCAGCAGCTCGCGGGACGGGATCCTCTCCTACGAGCAGTACTTC. It specifies CASSSRDGILSYEQYF.

The chain joins TRBV6-5 to TRBJ1-3; D not certain. V shed 0 bases and J shed 0 bases, with 9 bases lying between them. Germline values: CDR1 MNHEY, CDR2 SVGAGI. The CDR3 has 16 amino acids. In DNA form, the CDR3 reads TGTGCCAGCAGTTACTCCGGTTCGAGCTCTGGAAACACCATATATTTT. It is translated as CASSYSGSSSGNTIYF.

The chain has TRBV7-9 and TRBJ1-3; 7 bases agree with TRBD1. Germline lookup yields CDR1 SEHNR and CDR2 FQNEAQ (reference sequence). The CDR3 is 16 amino acids. V lost 5 bases, J lost 1 base, and 8 bases stayed unmatched. The CDR3 DNA sequence: TGTGCCAGCAGCGGGCCCGGGACAGATTCTGGAAACACCATATATTTT. It is translated as CASSGPGTDSGNTIYF.

This chain joins TRBV6-6 and TRBJ2-3; possible D gene TRBD2, 6 bases. Trimming took 8 bases from V and 2 from J, leaving 14 bases between them. Per the germline V gene, CDR1 is MNHNY and CDR2 is SVGAGI (reference sequence). The CDR3 has 14 amino acids. DNA of the CDR3: TGTGCCAGCCGTGGGGGGACCTACACAGATACGCAGTATTTT. This translates into CASRGGTYTDTQYF.

This sequence joins TRBV5-4 and TRBJ1-1; 11 nucleotides line up with TRBD1. Trimming at V came to 4 bases and at J to 7 bases, leaving 9 bases not matched to a gene. CDR1 and CDR2 from the germline V gene are SGHNT and YYREEE (reference sequence). This CDR3 is built from 15 residues. The CDR3 region has the DNA TGTGCCAGCAGCGGGCGCCGGGACAGGGGGATTGAAGCTTTCTTT. Translation gives CASSGRRDRGIEAFF.

As to this clone: At the DNA level, this CDR3 is encoded by other sequences in the same sample as well. The chain has TRBV28 and TRBJ2-7; TRBD1 matches 7 bases. This CDR3 contains 15 residues. CDR1 and CDR2 from the germline V gene are MDHEN and SYDVKM. The J segment lost 2 bases and the V segment lost 2 bases, leaving 6 bases of the junction unmatched. Here the CDR3 reads CASSLDLQGPYEQYF. In DNA form, the CDR3 reads TGTGCCAGCAGTTTAGACTTACAGGGGCCCTACGAGCAGTACTTC.

The CDR3 spells CASSQQQAQETQYF. The CDR3 DNA reads TGTGCCAGCAGCCAACAACAGGCACAAGAGACCCAGTACTTC. The chain joins TRBV5-4 to TRBJ2-5; a weak D match, TRBD1 (5 bases). The CDR3 is made up of 14 amino acids. Germline lookup yields CDR1 SGHNT and CDR2 YYREEE (reference sequence). V dropped 4 bases and J dropped 2 bases, with 12 bases sitting between them.

The rearrangement uses TRBV5-1 and TRBJ1-2, with 7 bases aligning to TRBD1. This CDR3 region has 17 residues. Germline V gene sequence: CDR1 SGHRS, CDR2 YFSETQ. The ends lost 0 bases at V and 5 bases at J; junction bases unmatched: 13. CDR3 bases: TGCGCCAGCAGCTTGGATGGGACAGAGGGAGAGGGGTATGGCTACACCTTC. Amino acids: CASSLDGTEGEGYGYTF.

This clone was counted a single time. The rearrangement uses TRBV20-1 and TRBJ1-4; D remains unclear. This CDR3 is built from 13 residues. Germline-derived CDR1 and CDR2 are DFQATT and SNEGSKA (reference sequence). Deletions cut 3 bases from V and 7 bases from J, with 12 bases between. The CDR3 region is CSASVSEPEKLFF. The CDR3 coding sequence is TGCAGTGCTAGTGTATCTGAGCCTGAAAAACTGTTTTTT.

The chain recombines TRBV28 with TRBJ1-5; no firm D call. The germline V and J ends were trimmed by 3 bases and 7 bases, with 4 bases remaining between them. This CDR3 has 11 residues. Germline V gives CDR1 MDHEN, CDR2 SYDVKM. The CDR3 DNA follows: TGTGCCAGCAGTTTTCGGCAGCCCCAGCATTTT. Amino acids: CASSFRQPQHF.

This clone showed up just a few times. The chain links TRBV3-1 (or the pseudogene TRBV3-2) to TRBJ1-6; maybe TRBD1 (6 bases). V gave up 1 base and J gave up 10 bases, with 20 bases separating them. The CDR3 runs to 17 residues. The germline V gene has CDR1 LGHDT and CDR2 YNNKEL (reference sequence). The CDR3 protein is CASSQAARTASWSPLHF. CDR3 nucleotide sequence: TGTGCCAGCAGCCAAGCGGCTCGGACAGCCTCCTGGTCACCCCTCCACTTT.

This clone was seen more than once but under ten times. The sample contains more than one DNA sequence encoding this CDR3. V and J are TRBV2 and TRBJ2-7; D uncertain. V lost 6 bases and J 4 bases, leaving 4 bases between the germline ends. The CDR3 has 10 residues. Germline assignment: CDR1 SNHLY and CDR2 FYNNEI. The CDR3 DNA sequence: TGTGCCAGCAGCTTATACGAGCAGTACTTC. Translation gives CASSLYEQYF. The complete variable domain, with remaining parts taken from reference TRBV2 and TRBJ2-7, reads EPEVTQTPSHQVTQMGQEVILRCVPISNHLYFYWYRQILGQKVEFLVSFYNNEISEKSEIFDDQFSVERPDGSNFTLKIRSTKLEDSAMYFCASSLYEQYFGPGTRLTVT.

The table lists this clone with a count of one. V and J are TRBV5-5 and TRBJ2-1, with 7 bases identical to TRBD1. The V segment lost 4 bases and the J segment 1 base; nucleotides outside the gene matches: 8. This CDR3 has 16 amino acids. Germline loops: CDR1 SGHKS, CDR2 YYEKEE (reference sequence). The CDR3 coding sequence is TGTGCCAGCAGCCCACGGCTACAGGGGTCCTACAATGAGCAGTTCTTC. Its protein product is CASSPRLQGSYNEQFF.

J is TRBJ2-1 and V is TRBV4-1, with D perhaps TRBD1 (6 bases). The CDR3 totals 17 residues. Trimming stripped 4 bases from V and 0 bases from J, with 16 bases between. The germline gives CDR1 MGHRA, CDR2 YSYEKL. CDR3 sequence reads: CASSRSDSRLSYNEQFF. The CDR3, as DNA: TGCGCCAGCAGCCGATCGGACAGTCGACTCTCCTACAATGAGCAGTTCTTC.

The CDR3 region has the DNA TGTGCCAGCAGCTACAGACTAGCGGGGGGGCGGGAAGAGCAGTTCTTC. This translates into CASSYRLAGGREEQFF. This rearrangement joins TRBV7-7 to TRBJ2-1, with 14 bases fitting TRBD2. Germline values: CDR1 SSHAT, CDR2 FNYEAQ (reference sequence). V shed 4 bases and J 10 bases; nucleotides not matched to a gene: 9. The CDR3 consists of 16 residues.

This chain uses TRBV11-2 with TRBJ2-3, with a tentative D call TRBD2 (6 bases). This CDR3 is built from 16 residues. Germline V gene data show CDR1 as SGHAT and CDR2 as FQNNGV. V was clipped by 3 bases and J by 2 bases, with 15 bases between them. CDR3 region: CASSLEEAGTTDTQYF. CDR3 DNA: TGTGCCAGCAGCTTGGAGGAGGCGGGGACCACAGATACGCAGTATTTT. Based on the CDR3 plus reference TRBV11-2 and TRBJ2-3, the full variable domain is EAGVAQSPRYKIIEKRQSVAFWCNPISGHATLYWYQQILGQGPKLLIQFQNNGVVDDSQLPKDRFSAERLKGVDSTLKIQPAKLEDSAVYLCASSLEEAGTTDTQYFGPGTRLTVL.

The chain uses TRBV9 and TRBJ2-5, with 14 positions matching TRBD2. V lost 3 bases and J lost 2; bases outside the gene matches: 6. There are 17 residues in the CDR3. Germline V gene lookup returns CDR1 SGDLS and CDR2 YYNGEE. This chain's CDR3 is CASSGHWTSGGQETQYF. DNA for the CDR3: TGTGCCAGCAGCGGACATTGGACTAGCGGGGGGCAAGAGACCCAGTACTTC.

The table lists this clone with a count of one. This chain connects TRBV4-1 to TRBJ1-1, with TRBD1 matching 7 bases. CDR1 is MGHRA, CDR2 YSYEKL, per germline. This CDR3 comprises 16 residues. The V gene end was trimmed by 0 bases and the J gene end by 6 bases; junction bases not matched to a gene: 10. The CDR3 region is CASSQDYTGAQPEAFF. CDR3 nucleotide sequence: TGCGCCAGCAGCCAAGATTACACAGGGGCCCAGCCTGAAGCTTTCTTT.

The chain recombines TRBV2 with TRBJ1-1; 9 nucleotides line up with TRBD1. Germline CDR1 SNHLY, CDR2 FYNNEI. V was pared by 3 bases and J by 3 bases, with 5 bases of the junction left unmatched. The CDR3 is made up of 15 amino acids. The CDR3 loop is CASSEEGTGYTEAFF. The CDR3 DNA follows: TGTGCCAGCAGTGAGGAAGGGACAGGGTACACTGAAGCTTTCTTT.

The rearrangement links TRBV5-4 to TRBJ1-6, with D perhaps matching TRBD1 (6 bases). Germline V gene data show CDR1 as SGHNT and CDR2 as YYREEE (reference sequence). Trimming shortened V by 4 bases and J by 0 bases, and 14 bases separated the two germline ends. The CDR3 sequence is 17 residues long. The CDR3 DNA is TGTGCCAGCAGCGGGAGGGACATCCTCTCCTATAATTCACCCCTCCACTTT. Amino acid sequence: CASSGRDILSYNSPLHF.

This clone was seen a few times. The chain employs TRBV11-2 and TRBJ2-5, with a possible D match to TRBD1 (6 bases). In germline, CDR1 is SGHAT, CDR2 FQNNGV. V was trimmed by 1 base and J by 9 bases, leaving 9 bases between them. The CDR3 spans 12 residues. CDR3 amino acids: CASSLGPGAQYF. In nucleotides, the CDR3 is TGTGCCAGCAGCTTAGGACCAGGGGCCCAGTACTTC.

The rearrangement joins TRBV25-1 to TRBJ2-5; D is undetermined. The CDR3 sequence is 14 residues long. V lost 0 bases and J 5 bases, leaving 10 bases between the germline ends. Per germline, CDR1 MGHDK and CDR2 SYGVNS. Here the CDR3 DNA reads TGTGCCAGCAGTGAATATAACAGTATGGAGACCCAGTACTTC. It yields the protein CASSEYNSMETQYF.

This clone was detected a few times. V gene TRBV21-1 combines with J gene TRBJ2-7; TRBD2 is the table's D call and was not checked against the DNA. TRBV21-1 is annotated as a pseudogene. CDR3 length: 15 amino acids. The chain's CDR3 is CASSICGTCDYEQYF. In nucleotides, the CDR3 is TGTGCCAGCAGCATCTGCGGGACCTGTGACTACGAGCAGTACTTC.

The chain recombines TRBV19 with TRBJ2-4, with 8 nucleotides matching TRBD2. V lost 1 base, J lost 0 bases, and 2 bases stayed unmatched. Germline assignment: CDR1 LNHDA and CDR2 SQIVND (reference sequence). CDR3 length: 16 residues. CDR3 sequence (DNA): TGTGCCAGTAGTATAGCAGCGGGGGTAGCCAAAAACATTCAGTACTTC. Amino acids: CASSIAAGVAKNIQYF. The full variable domain, rest sourced from reference TRBV19 and TRBJ2-4, is DGGITQSPKYLFRKEGQNVTLSCEQNLNHDAMYWYRQDPGQGLRLIYYSQIVNDFQKGDIAEGYSVSREKKESFPLTVTSAQKNPTAFYLCASSIAAGVAKNIQYFGAGTRLSVL.